The sequence of this TCR beta chain was determined in a study of T cells after yellow fever vaccination (dated by TCRdb to between 2018 and 2021). Describing the broader study: The SMART-Seq v4 Ultra Low Input RNA kit was used to prepare libraries from fractions with low cell numbers. The cohort comprised two healthy male donors, one aged 18 to 29 and one aged 30 to 40 years. To follow T-cell clones before and after primary and booster YFV17D yellow fever vaccination, bulk TCR alpha and beta repertoires were sequenced over time. Blood was drawn at multiple timepoints before and after primary and secondary immunization, with bulk PBMC replicates and cell subsets isolated.

Including cysteine and phenylalanine, the CDR3 has 16 amino acids. The entry retains the CDR3 DNA only, 48 bases that are in frame from base 1. V was cut back by 0 bases and J by 4 bases, leaving a gap of 13 bases between them. CDR1 and CDR2, looked up from the germline V gene, are LGHNA and YSLEER. The sequencing machine was an Illumina NovaSeq 6000. TCR cDNA was synthesized by 5'RACE template switching, which introduced a universal primer site and unique molecular identifiers. cDNA synthesis was primed from both the TCR alpha and TCR beta constant segments. Library amplification involved two PCR steps, and the second step added sample barcodes and sequencing adapters. Libraries were sequenced on Illumina HiSeq 2500 (2x100 bp) or NovaSeq (2x150 bp). Per the authors' processing: MIGEC handled demultiplexing of reads and collapsing into UMI consensus sequences, while MiXCR performed V(D)J alignment. Vaccine-responding clonotypes were defined with edgeR using replicate PBMC samples, requiring FDR below 0.01 and a log2 fold change above 5 up to day 15. Each bulk clonotype was labeled CD4 or CD8 based on which sequenced repertoire, CD4 or CD8, contained the clonotype at higher abundance. TCRdb ran its own pipeline on the public reads, namely fastp trimming at Q25 and MiXCR clone calling, and kept in-frame beta chains. Records with the same CDR3 protein are collapsed into one entry carrying the most frequent genes and DNA. The V and J calls reflect TCRdb's pipeline rather than the authors' work. The sample table lists 350,000 to 450,000 distinct CDR3 sequences, 18% of them with a count of one. The ten largest clones add up to over 15% of the sample.

A remark on this clonotype: Its cognate antigen has yet to be identified. Base qualities are not provided; no much larger clone lies one nucleotide away.

Results the study describes overall, beyond this receptor: A small share of clonotypes was detected in both CD4 and CD8 compartments, with the overlap likely arising from convergent recombination. Compared with the primary T-cell response, the secondary T-cell response was faster but weaker, reaching its peak on day 5 rather than on day 15. The study included only a couple of donors, which limits how far the findings can be generalized. Most clones expanded after primary vaccination were re-detected after the booster (almost 98% of CD4 and roughly 87% of CD8), suggesting broad memory maintenance. Computational filtering was needed because FACS-sorted repertoires could contain abundant contaminating clonotypes from the bulk population.

The treatment or condition tag for this specimen amounts to: live attenuated yellow fever vaccine strain. At each blood-draw timepoint, two biological replicates of bulk PBMCs were obtained. PBMCs were isolated from peripheral blood using a standard Ficoll-Paque protocol. TriZol was used to extract RNA from bulk PBMCs, CD4 and CD8 fractions, and dextramer-positive and dextramer-negative fractions. The sequenced sample was PBMCs, obtained before the yellow fever booster vaccination. Recombination joined TRBV4-3 with TRBJ2-1; too little of a D gene remains to name it. This clonotype originated in a man aged 18 to 30 who received the YFV17D yellow fever vaccine. In nucleotides, the sequence is TGCGCCAGCAGCCAAGACGGCAGGAGACTGTACAATGAGCAGTTCTTC. Translated, it reads CASSQDGRRLYNEQFF.